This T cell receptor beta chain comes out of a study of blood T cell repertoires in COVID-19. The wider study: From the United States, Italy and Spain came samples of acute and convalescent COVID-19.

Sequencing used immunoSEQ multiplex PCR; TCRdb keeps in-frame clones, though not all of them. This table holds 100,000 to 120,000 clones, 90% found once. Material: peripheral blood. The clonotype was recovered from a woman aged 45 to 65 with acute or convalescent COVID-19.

Written as DNA, the CDR3 is TGCGCCAGCGCGGAGCGAGGGAACACCGGGGAGCTGTTTTTT. Its protein product is CASAERGNTGELFF. This sequence joins TRBV10-1 and TRBJ2-2; D uncertain. Trimming left V 8 bases short and J 1 base short, with 11 bases between. CDR3 size: 14 residues. Germline CDR1 reads WNHNN; CDR2 reads SYGVQD (reference sequence).